The 20 T cell receptor beta chains below were found in one sample sequenced in a study of T cells in Graves' hyperthyroidism and ophthalmopathy. The source material, RNA transcripts, was used to amplify TCR beta CDR3 regions. The study used the HTBI primer set for a first-round RT-PCR of the TCR CDR3. TCRdb reanalysed the multiplex PCR reads using MiXCR and keeps one entry per CDR3 protein. The profile shows 500,000 to 800,000 distinct CDR3 sequences, about 15% of them singletons. Sequenced input: blood. The receptors were gathered from a woman in her forties or fifties with Graves' ophthalmopathy.

This clonotype was recorded a few times. A much larger clone lies a single base off, so this may be a read error. It is likely a read error, because the conserved phenylalanine at the end of the CDR3 is missing. The chain carries TRBV28 and TRBJ2-1; possible D gene TRBD2, 5 bases. Germline V lookup: CDR1 MDHEN, CDR2 SYDVKM. This CDR3 contains 12 residues. V gave up 3 bases and J gave up 9 bases, with 9 bases separating them. The CDR3 nucleotides are TGTGCCAGCAGTTTCCAGCGGATTGAGCAGTTCCTC. Amino acids: CASSFQRIEQFL.

The V gene is TRBV9, the J gene TRBJ1-2; 9 bases agree with TRBD1. J gave up 7 bases and V 0 bases, and 7 bases lay outside the gene matches. Germline values: CDR1 SGDLS, CDR2 YYNGEE. The CDR3 sequence is 15 residues long. This CDR3 is CASSVEDRGWGGYTF. In DNA, the CDR3 is TGTGCCAGCAGCGTAGAGGACAGGGGTTGGGGTGGCTACACCTTC.

This clonotype was seen repeatedly, ten times or more. The chain combines TRBV6-2 or TRBV6-3 with TRBJ1-2; D is unclear. Trimming shortened V by 4 bases and J by 4 bases, and 16 bases separated the two germline ends. CDR3 length equals 15 residues. Germline V lookup: CDR1 MNHEY, CDR2 SVGEGT. CDR3 coding DNA: TGTGCCAGCAGTTCCCGCGGCCCACCCTTCTATGGCTACACCTTC. This codes for CASSSRGPPFYGYTF.

J is TRBJ2-7 and V is TRBV10-3; 7 positions agree with TRBD1. CDR1 and CDR2 (germline): ENHRY, SYGVKD. V lost 2 bases and J lost 7; bases outside the gene matches: 11. The CDR3 runs 15 residues. CDR3 bases: TGTGCCATCAGTGAGAACGACAGGGCTTATGGTGAGCAGTACTTC. It encodes CAISENDRAYGEQYF.

CDR3 bases: TGTGCCAGCAGCTTGGAGGGGGGACATAATCAGCCCCAGCATTTT. Protein sequence: CASSLEGGHNQPQHF. The gene calls are TRBV7-9 and TRBJ1-5; D is perhaps TRBD1 (6 bases). This CDR3 region has 15 residues. Trimming removed 3 bases from V and 4 bases from J, with 13 bases in between. CDR1 is SEHNR and CDR2 is FQNEAQ in the germline V gene (reference sequence).

Notes on this clonotype: A much larger clone lies a single base off, so this may be a read error. This chain links TRBV28 with TRBJ1-6; TRBD1 is a possible D gene (6 bases). CDR1 and CDR2 (germline): MDHEN, SYDVKM. This CDR3 contains 14 residues. DNA for the CDR3: TGTGCCAGCAGACCCGGGACAAGTGATTCACCCCTCTACTTT. The encoded protein is CASRPGTSDSPLYF.

This clonotype was observed a few times. This chain connects TRBV19 to TRBJ1-2, with D possibly TRBD1 on 5 matching bases. V lost 0 bases and J lost 4, with 12 bases in between. Germline V gene sequence: CDR1 LNHDA, CDR2 SQIVND (reference sequence). CDR3 size: 15 residues. Written as DNA, the CDR3 is TGTGCCAGTAGTATAGAGGGGCATTTACTCTATGGCTACACCTTC. As protein: CASSIEGHLLYGYTF.

A remark on this clonotype: Relative to the germline gene, one junction end is altered; a read error may explain this. The V gene is TRBV6-2 or TRBV6-3, the J gene TRBJ1-1, with D perhaps matching TRBD1 (5 bases). CDR3 length: 15 amino acids. Germline values: CDR1 MNHEY, CDR2 SVGEGT. CDR3 amino acids: CASSHSGGPVTEAFF. As DNA, the CDR3 is TGTGCCAGCAGTCACTCTGGGGGTCCAGTCACTGAAGCTTTCTTT.

CDR3 nucleotide sequence: TGTGCCTGGACTAGCGGGAGTAGGGACGAGCAGTACTTC. It is translated as CAWTSGSRDEQYF. This sequence joins TRBV30 and TRBJ2-7, with 10 bases matching TRBD2. The CDR3 totals 13 residues. Germline-derived CDR1 and CDR2 are GTSNPN and SVGIG (reference sequence). V was clipped by 4 bases and J by 5 bases; unmatched bases: 5.

The chain joins TRBV15 to TRBJ2-5; 7 bases line up with TRBD1. V lost 0 bases, J lost 3 bases, and 13 bases stayed unmatched. From germline, CDR1 is LNHNV and CDR2 YYDKDF (reference sequence). This CDR3 contains 18 residues. In DNA, the CDR3 is TGTGCCACCAGCAGAGAAAAAGGGGGCTATCTGAGGGAAGAGACCCAGTACTTC. This gives the protein CATSREKGGYLREETQYF.

This clonotype was detected a few times. A clone one base away is much larger, so this may be a read error. DNA for the CDR3: TGTGCCAGCAGTTACTCGCCAGGGAGCACTGAAGCTTTCTTT. Protein product: CASSYSPGSTEAFF. J is TRBJ1-1 and V is TRBV6-6; weak D call: TRBD1 (5 bases). With 0 bases removed from V and 4 bases from J, the gap between germline ends came to 9 bases. The germline V gene has CDR1 MNHNY and CDR2 SVGAGI (reference sequence). The CDR3 is 14 residues long.

The CDR3 loop is CASSSRISGNTYEQYF. CDR3 in DNA: TGTGCCAGTAGCTCGCGGATCTCGGGGAACACCTACGAGCAGTACTTC. This chain connects TRBV19 to TRBJ2-7, with TRBD2 as a possible D gene (5 bases). V lost 6 bases and J lost 2, with 20 bases in between. Germline V gene lookup returns CDR1 LNHDA and CDR2 SQIVND (reference sequence). There are 16 residues in the CDR3.

The sample holds a few counts of this clonotype. This chain links TRBV12-3 or TRBV12-4 with TRBJ1-5, with TRBD1 identical over 9 bases. V lost 1 base, J lost 7 bases, and 8 bases stayed unmatched. CDR3 length: 16 residues. CDR3 protein: CASSLGRDRATQPQHF. Written as DNA, the CDR3 is TGTGCCAGCAGTTTAGGTCGGGACAGGGCGACCCAGCCCCAGCATTTT.

Ten or more counts support this clonotype. The chain employs TRBV20-1 and TRBJ2-2; 8 nucleotides agree with TRBD2. The V and J ends lost 1 base and 0 bases, in that order; junction bases with no gene match: 4. The germline CDR1 and CDR2 sequences are DFQATT and SNEGSKA (reference sequence). The CDR3 is 16 amino acids. The CDR3 is CSARVSGSANTGELFF. Here the CDR3 DNA reads TGCAGTGCTAGAGTCAGCGGGAGCGCGAACACCGGGGAGCTGTTTTTT.

The sample holds a few counts of this clonotype. The chain joins TRBV7-8 to TRBJ2-3; D is uncertain. The CDR3 is 14 amino acids. V was pared by 1 base and J by 5 bases, with 10 bases between. Germline V gene lookup returns CDR1 SGHVS and CDR2 FQNEAQ. DNA for the CDR3: TGTGCCAGCAGCTTAGAGTACCCAGGAGATACGCAGTATTTT. Residues: CASSLEYPGDTQYF.

This clonotype was counted between two and nine times. A read error is possible here, since a much larger clone lies one base away. This sequence joins TRBV12-3 or TRBV12-4 and TRBJ1-1, with D unclear. This CDR3 is 15 amino acids long. V was pared by 5 bases and J by 3 bases, with 16 bases between. This CDR3 is CASSRRTNMDTEAFF. In nucleotides, the CDR3 is TGTGCCAGCAGTCGGAGGACGAATATGGACACTGAAGCTTTCTTT.

The chain couples TRBV6-2 or TRBV6-3 to TRBJ2-7; 9 positions agree with TRBD1. This CDR3 is 13 amino acids long. Germline CDR1 MNHEY, CDR2 SVGEGT. V lost 6 bases to trimming and J lost 4 bases; unmatched junction nucleotides: 4. The CDR3 loop is CASRGTGKYEQYF. The CDR3 coding sequence is TGTGCCAGCAGGGGGACAGGGAAGTACGAGCAGTACTTC.

The chain recombines TRBV16 with TRBJ2-1; D is unclear. The length of the CDR3 is 15 residues. Trimming left V 0 bases short and J 3 bases short, with 9 bases between. Germline V gene data show CDR1 as KGHSY and CDR2 as FQNENV. The CDR3 is CASSQSRTVYNEQFF. CDR3 bases: TGTGCCAGCAGCCAATCTCGTACAGTCTACAATGAGCAGTTCTTC.

This clonotype occurred many times. The V gene is TRBV5-1, the J gene TRBJ2-5, with TRBD1 as a possible D gene (6 bases). CDR3 length equals 14 residues. The V gene's germline CDR1 is SGHRS and CDR2 YFSETQ. Deletions cut 4 bases from V and 3 bases from J, with 13 bases between. CDR3 protein: CASSVGHLEETQYF. CDR3 nucleotides: TGCGCCAGCAGCGTGGGACACCTCGAAGAGACCCAGTACTTC.

At least ten counts were recorded for this clonotype. The chain recombines TRBV12-3 or TRBV12-4 with TRBJ2-7, with D perhaps assigned TRBD1 or TRBD2 (5 bases each). V lost 6 bases to trimming and J lost 8 bases, with 17 bases between them. The CDR3 contains 13 residues. CDR3 protein: CASSLTGPLQQYF. The DNA for the CDR3 is TGTGCCAGCAGCCTAACGGGACCTTTGCAGCAGTACTTC.